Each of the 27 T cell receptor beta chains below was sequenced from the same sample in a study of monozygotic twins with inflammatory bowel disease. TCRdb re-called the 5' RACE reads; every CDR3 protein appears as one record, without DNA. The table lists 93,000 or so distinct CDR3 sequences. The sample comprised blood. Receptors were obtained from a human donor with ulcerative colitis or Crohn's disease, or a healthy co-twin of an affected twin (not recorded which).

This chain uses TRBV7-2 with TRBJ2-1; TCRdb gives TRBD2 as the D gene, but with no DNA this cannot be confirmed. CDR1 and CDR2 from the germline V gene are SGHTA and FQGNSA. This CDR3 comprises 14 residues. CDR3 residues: CASSLAGGVNEQFF.

CDR3 in amino acids: CSAQSGSRVGELFF. The chain couples TRBV20-1 to TRBJ2-2; TCRdb returns TRBD2, unconfirmable since there is no DNA. The CDR3 covers 14 residues. Per germline, CDR1 DFQATT and CDR2 SNEGSKA (reference sequence).

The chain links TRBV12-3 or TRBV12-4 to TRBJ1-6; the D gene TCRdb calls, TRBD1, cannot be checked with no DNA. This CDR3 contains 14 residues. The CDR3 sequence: CASRLWDSNSPLHF.

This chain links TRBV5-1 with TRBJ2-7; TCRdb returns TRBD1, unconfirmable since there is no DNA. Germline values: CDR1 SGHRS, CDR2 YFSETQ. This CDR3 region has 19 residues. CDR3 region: CASSSMNRSKAGASYEQYF.

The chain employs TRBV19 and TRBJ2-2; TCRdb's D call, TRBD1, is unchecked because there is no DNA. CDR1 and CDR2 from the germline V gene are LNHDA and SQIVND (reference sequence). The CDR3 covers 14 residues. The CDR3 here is CASRDRVDTGELFF.

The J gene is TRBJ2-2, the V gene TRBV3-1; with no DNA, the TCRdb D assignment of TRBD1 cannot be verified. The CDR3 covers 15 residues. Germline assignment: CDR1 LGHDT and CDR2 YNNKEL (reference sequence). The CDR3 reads CASSLEGASTGELFF.

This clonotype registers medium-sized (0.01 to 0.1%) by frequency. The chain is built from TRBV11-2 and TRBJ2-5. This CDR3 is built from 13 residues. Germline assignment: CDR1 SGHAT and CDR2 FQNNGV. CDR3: CASSLWGQETQYF.

CDR3: CASSQAATSGLAYEQFF. J is TRBJ2-1 and V is TRBV4-3; with no DNA, the TCRdb D assignment of TRBD2 cannot be verified. This CDR3 is built from 17 residues. From germline, CDR1 is LGHNA and CDR2 YSLEER.

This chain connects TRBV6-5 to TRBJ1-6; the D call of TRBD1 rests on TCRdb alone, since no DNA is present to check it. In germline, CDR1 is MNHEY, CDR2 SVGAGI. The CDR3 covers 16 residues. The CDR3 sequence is CASSYKGTGINSPLHF.

The chain's CDR3 is CASSIYPSGELFF. The gene calls are TRBV5-1 and TRBJ2-2; the TCRdb call, TRBD1, lacks DNA for checking. Germline V gene sequence: CDR1 SGHRS, CDR2 YFSETQ. This CDR3 has 13 amino acids.

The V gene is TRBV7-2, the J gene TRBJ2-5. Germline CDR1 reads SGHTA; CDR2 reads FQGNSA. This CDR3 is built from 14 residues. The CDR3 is CASSLDLGQETQYF.

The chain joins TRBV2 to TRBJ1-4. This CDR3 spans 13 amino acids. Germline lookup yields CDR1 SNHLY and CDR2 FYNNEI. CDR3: CASSVRGGEKLFF.

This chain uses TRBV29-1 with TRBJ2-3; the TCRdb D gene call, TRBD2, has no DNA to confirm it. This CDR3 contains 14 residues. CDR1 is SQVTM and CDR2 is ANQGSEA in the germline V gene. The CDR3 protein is CSVASGGVGDTQYF.

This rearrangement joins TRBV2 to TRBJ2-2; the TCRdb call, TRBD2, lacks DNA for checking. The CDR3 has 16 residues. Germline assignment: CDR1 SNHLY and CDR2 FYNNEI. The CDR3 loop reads CASSPAGGENTGELFF.

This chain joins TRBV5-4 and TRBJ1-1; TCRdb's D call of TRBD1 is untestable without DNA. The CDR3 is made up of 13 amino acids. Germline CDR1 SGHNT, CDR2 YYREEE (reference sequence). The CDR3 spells CASSRGANTEAFF.

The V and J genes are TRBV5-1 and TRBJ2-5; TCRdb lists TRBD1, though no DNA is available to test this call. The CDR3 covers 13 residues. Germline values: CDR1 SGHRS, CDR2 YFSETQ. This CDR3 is CASGRDSQETQYF.

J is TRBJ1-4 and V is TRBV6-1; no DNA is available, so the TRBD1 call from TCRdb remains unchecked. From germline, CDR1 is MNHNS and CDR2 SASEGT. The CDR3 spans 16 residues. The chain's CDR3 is CASSPSVGQGIEKLFF.

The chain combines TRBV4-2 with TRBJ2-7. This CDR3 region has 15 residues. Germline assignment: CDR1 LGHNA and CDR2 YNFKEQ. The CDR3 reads CASRLRSTTSYEQYF.

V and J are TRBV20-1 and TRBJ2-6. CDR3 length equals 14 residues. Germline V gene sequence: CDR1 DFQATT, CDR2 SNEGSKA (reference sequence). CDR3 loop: CSASHGLGANVLTF.

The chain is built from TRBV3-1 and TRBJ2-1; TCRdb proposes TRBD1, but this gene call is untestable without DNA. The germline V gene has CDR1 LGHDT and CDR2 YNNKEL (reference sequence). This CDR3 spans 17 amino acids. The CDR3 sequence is CASRNRTGGITYNEQFF.

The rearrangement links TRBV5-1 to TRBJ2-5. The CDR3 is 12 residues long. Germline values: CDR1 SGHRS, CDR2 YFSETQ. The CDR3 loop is CASSPTQETQYF.

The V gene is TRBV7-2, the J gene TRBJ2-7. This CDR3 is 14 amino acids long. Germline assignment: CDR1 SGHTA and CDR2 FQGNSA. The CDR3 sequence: CASSLGHSSYEQYF.

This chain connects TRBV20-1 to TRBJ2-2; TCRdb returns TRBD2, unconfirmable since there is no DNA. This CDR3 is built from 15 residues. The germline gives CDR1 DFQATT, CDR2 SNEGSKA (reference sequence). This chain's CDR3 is CSARSQGGGTGELFF.

CDR3 region: CASSPNSGSGANVLTF. V gene TRBV12-3 or TRBV12-4 combines with J gene TRBJ2-6. The CDR3 has 16 amino acids.

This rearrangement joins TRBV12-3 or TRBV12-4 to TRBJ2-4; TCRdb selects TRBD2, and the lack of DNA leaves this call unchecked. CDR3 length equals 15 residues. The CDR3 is CASSLGISGNNIQYF.

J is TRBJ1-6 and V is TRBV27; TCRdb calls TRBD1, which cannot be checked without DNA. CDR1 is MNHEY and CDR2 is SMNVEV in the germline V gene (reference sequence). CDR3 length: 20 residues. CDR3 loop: CASRWTGGNHQGSYNSPLHF.

The CDR3 protein is CAISESDPQETQYF. The chain combines TRBV10-3 with TRBJ2-5. Per germline, CDR1 ENHRY and CDR2 SYGVKD. The CDR3 sequence is 14 residues long.